This paragraph reports one T cell receptor beta chain. TCRdb redid the calling of the 5' RACE reads with MiXCR, one entry per CDR3 protein. This sample has 1.5 million to 2 million distinct CDR3 sequences; around 29% occur once, and the top ten carry around 0.25%. The sample belongs to a study of identical twins. CDR3 length equals 16 residues. CDR1 and CDR2 (germline): DFQATT, SNEGSKA (reference sequence). V was clipped by 1 base and J by 0 bases; unmatched bases: 7. The V call is TRBV20-1, the J call TRBJ2-7; 9 positions match TRBD1. The clonotype originates from a newborn girl in good health. Sequencing was performed on cord blood. The CDR3, as DNA: TGCAGTGCTAGAGGGCGGGACAGGGACGGCTCCTACGAGCAGTACTTC. Translated: CSARGRDRDGSYEQYF.